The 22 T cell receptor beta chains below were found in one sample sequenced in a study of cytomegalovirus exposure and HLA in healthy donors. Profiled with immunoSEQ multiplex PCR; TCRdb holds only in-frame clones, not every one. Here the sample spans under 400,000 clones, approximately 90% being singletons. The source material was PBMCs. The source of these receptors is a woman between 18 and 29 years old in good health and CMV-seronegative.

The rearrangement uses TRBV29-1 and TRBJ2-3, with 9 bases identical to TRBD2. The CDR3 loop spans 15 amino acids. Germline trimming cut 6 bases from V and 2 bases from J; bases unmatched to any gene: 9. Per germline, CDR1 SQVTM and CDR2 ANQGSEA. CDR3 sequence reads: CSVESLAGPTDTQYF. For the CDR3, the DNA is TGCAGCGTAGAGAGCCTAGCGGGGCCCACAGATACGCAGTATTTT.

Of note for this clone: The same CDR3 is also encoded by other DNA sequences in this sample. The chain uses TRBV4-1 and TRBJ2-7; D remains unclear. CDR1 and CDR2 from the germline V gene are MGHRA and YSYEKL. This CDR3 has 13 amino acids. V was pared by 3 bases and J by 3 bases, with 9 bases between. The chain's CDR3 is CASSQAPVYEQYF. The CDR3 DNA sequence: TGCGCCAGCAGCCAGGCCCCCGTCTACGAGCAGTACTTC.

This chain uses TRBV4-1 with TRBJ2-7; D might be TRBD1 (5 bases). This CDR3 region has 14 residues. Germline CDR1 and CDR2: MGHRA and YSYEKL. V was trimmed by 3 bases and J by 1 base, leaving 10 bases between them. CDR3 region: CASSQLTGSYEQYF. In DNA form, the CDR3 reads TGCGCCAGCAGCCAGTTAACAGGTTCCTACGAGCAGTACTTC.

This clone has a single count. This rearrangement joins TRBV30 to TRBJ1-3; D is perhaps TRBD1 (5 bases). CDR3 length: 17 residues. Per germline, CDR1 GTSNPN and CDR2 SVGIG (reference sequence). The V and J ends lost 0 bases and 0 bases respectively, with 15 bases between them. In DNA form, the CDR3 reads TGTGCCTGGAGTGTGGGATGGCCCGGGGGCTCTGGAAACACCATATATTTT. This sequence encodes CAWSVGWPGGSGNTIYF.

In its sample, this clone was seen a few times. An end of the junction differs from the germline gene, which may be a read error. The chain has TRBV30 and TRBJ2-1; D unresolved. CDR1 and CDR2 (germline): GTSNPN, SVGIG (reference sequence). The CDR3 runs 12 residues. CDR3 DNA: TGTGCCTGGAGCTACTCCGACAATGAGCAGTTCTTC. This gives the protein CAWSYSDNEQFF.

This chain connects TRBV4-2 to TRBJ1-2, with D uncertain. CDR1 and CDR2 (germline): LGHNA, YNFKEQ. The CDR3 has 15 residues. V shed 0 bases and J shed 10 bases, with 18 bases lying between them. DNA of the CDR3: TGTGCCAGCAGCCAAGATCCGGGAGAATCGCGGATCTACACCTTC. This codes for CASSQDPGESRIYTF.

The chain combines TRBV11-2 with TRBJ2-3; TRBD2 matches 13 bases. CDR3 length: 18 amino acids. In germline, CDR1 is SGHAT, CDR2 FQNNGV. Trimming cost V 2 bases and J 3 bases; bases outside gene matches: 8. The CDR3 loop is CASSLSIGLAGVTDTQYF. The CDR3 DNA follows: TGTGCCAGCAGCTTATCGATCGGACTAGCGGGAGTGACAGATACGCAGTATTTT.

The CDR3, as DNA: TGTGCCTGTTGGGGCGGGATCACCTACAATGAGCAGTTCTTC. Translation gives CACWGGITYNEQFF. The chain employs TRBV30 and TRBJ2-1; the D gene is possibly TRBD2 (6 bases). Germline values: CDR1 GTSNPN, CDR2 SVGIG (reference sequence). The V end lost 6 bases, the J end lost 2 bases, and 14 bases lay between the germline ends. This CDR3 region has 14 residues.

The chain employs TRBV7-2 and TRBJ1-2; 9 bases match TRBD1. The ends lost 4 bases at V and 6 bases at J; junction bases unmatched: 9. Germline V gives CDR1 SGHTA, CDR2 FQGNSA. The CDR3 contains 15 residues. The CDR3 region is CASSSIGTGLHGYTF. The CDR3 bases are TGTGCCAGCAGCTCCATAGGGACAGGGCTCCATGGCTACACCTTC.

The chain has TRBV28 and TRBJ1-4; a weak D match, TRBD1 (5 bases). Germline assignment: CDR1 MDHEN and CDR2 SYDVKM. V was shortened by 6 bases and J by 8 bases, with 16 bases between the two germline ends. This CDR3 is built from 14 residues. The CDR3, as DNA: TGTGCCAGCAGCTTGACTCAGGGCGACGAAAAACTGTTTTTT. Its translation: CASSLTQGDEKLFF.

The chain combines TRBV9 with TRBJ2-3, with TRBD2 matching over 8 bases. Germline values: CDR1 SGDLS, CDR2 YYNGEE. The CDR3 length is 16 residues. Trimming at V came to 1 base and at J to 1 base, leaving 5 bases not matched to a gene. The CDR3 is CASSVSGGLGTDTQYF. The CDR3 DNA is TGTGCCAGCAGCGTAAGCGGGGGCCTGGGCACAGATACGCAGTATTTT.

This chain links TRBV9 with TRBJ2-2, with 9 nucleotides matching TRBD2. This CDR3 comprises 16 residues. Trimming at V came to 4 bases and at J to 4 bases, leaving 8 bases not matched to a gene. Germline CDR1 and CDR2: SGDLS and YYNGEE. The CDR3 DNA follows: TGTGCCAGCAGCTTACCCGGGACTAGCTTCACCGGGGAGCTGTTTTTT. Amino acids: CASSLPGTSFTGELFF. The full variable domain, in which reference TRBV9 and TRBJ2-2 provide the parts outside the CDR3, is DSGVTQTPKHLITATGQRVTLRCSPRSGDLSVYWYQQSLDQGLQFLIQYYNGEERAKGNILERFSAQQFPDLHSELNLSSLELGDSALYFCASSLPGTSFTGELFFGEGSRLTVL.

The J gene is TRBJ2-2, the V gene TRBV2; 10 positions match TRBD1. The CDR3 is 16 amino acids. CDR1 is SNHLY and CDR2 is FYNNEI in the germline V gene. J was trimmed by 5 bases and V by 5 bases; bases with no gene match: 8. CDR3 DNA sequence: TGTGCCAGCAGTTTCCGGGACAGGGGAGGAACCGGGGAGCTGTTTTTT. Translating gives CASSFRDRGGTGELFF.

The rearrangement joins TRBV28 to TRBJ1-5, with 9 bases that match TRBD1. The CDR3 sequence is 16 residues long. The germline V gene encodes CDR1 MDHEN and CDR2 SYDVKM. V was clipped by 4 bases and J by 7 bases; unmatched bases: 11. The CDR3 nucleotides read TGTGCCAGCAGTTCAACTCCGGGACAGGGTTCCCAGCCCCAGCATTTT. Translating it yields CASSSTPGQGSQPQHF.

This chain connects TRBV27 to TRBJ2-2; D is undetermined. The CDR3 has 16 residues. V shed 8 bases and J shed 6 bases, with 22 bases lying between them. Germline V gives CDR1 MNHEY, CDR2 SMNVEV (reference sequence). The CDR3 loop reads CASSHPPTYSSGELFF. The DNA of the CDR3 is TGTGCCAGCTCGCACCCTCCTACATACAGTTCCGGGGAGCTGTTTTTT.

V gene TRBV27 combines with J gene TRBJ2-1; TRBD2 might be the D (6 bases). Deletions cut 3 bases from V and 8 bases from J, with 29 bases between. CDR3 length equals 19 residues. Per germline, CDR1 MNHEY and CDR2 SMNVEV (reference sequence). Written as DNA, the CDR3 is TGTGCCAGCAGTTTGGGGTGGGGACGGCCGGGAGCCCCTGGGTATGAGCAGTTCTTC. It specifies CASSLGWGRPGAPGYEQFF.

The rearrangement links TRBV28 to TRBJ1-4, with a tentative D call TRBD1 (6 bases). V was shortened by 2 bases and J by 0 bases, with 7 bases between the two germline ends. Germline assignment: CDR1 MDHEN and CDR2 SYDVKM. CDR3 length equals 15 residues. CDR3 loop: CASSLRTATNEKLFF. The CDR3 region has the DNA TGTGCCAGCAGTTTAAGGACAGCAACTAATGAAAAACTGTTTTTT.

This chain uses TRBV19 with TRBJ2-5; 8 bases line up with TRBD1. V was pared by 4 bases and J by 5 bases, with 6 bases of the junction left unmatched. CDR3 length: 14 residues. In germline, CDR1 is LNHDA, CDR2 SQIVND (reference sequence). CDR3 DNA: TGTGCCAGTAGTAAGGGACAGGCCGGGGAGACCCAGTACTTC. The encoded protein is CASSKGQAGETQYF.

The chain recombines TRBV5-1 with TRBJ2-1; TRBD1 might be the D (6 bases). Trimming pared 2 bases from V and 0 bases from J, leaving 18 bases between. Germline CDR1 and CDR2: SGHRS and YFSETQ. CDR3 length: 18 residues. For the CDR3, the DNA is TGCGCCAGCAGCTTCCCCTCTGACAGGCGGAGCTCCTACAATGAGCAGTTCTTC. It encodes CASSFPSDRRSSYNEQFF.

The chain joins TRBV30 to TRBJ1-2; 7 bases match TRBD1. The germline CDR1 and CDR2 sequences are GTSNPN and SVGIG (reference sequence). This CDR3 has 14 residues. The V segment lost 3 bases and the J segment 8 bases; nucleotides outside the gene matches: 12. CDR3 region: CAWRELDRVRGYTF. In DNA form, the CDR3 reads TGTGCCTGGAGGGAACTCGACAGGGTTCGCGGCTACACCTTC. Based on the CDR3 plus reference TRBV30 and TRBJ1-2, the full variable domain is SQTIHQWPATLVQPVGSPLSLECTVEGTSNPNLYWYRQAAGRGLQLLFYSVGIGQISSEVPQNLSASRPQDRQFILSSKKLLLSDSGFYLCAWRELDRVRGYTFGSGTRLTVV.

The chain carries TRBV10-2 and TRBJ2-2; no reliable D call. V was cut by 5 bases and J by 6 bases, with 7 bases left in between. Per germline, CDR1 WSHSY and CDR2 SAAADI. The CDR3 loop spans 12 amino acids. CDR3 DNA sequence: TGCGCCAGCAGTATATCCCCCGGGGAGCTGTTTTTT. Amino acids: CASSISPGELFF.

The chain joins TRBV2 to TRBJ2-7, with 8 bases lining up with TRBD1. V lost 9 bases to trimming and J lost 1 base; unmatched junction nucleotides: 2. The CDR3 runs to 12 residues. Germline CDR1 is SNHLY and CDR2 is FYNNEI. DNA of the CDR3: TGTGCCAGTCAGGGGGCGTCCTACGAGCAGTACTTC. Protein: CASQGASYEQYF. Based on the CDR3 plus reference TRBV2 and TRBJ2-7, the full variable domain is EPEVTQTPSHQVTQMGQEVILRCVPISNHLYFYWYRQILGQKVEFLVSFYNNEISEKSEIFDDQFSVERPDGSNFTLKIRSTKLEDSAMYFCASQGASYEQYFGPGTRLTVT.